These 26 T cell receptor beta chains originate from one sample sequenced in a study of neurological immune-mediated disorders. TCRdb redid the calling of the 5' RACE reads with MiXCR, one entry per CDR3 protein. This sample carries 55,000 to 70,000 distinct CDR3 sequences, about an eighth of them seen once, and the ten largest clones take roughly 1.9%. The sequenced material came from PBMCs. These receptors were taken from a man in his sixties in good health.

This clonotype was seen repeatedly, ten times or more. The CDR3 sequence is CSARDRGLEAFF. For the CDR3, the DNA is TGCAGTGCTAGAGACAGGGGGCTTGAAGCTTTCTTT. The chain has TRBV20-1 and TRBJ1-1; 8 nucleotides agree with TRBD1. Germline CDR1 reads DFQATT; CDR2 reads SNEGSKA (reference sequence). The CDR3 spans 12 residues. V lost 0 bases and J lost 7; bases outside the gene matches: 1.

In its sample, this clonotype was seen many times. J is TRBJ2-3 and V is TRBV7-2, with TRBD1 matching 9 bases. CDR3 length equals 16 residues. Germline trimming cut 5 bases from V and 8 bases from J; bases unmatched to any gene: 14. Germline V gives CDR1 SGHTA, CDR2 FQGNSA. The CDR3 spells CASSLGEGTGRLTQYF. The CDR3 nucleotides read TGTGCCAGCAGCCTAGGAGAGGGGACAGGGCGGCTTACGCAGTATTTT.

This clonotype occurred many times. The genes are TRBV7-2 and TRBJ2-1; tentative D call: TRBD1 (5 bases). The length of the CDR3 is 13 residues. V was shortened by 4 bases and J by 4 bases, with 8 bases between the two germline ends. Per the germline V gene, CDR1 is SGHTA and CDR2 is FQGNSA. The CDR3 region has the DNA TGTGCCAGCAGCTCAGACAGATACAATGAGCAGTTCTTC. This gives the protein CASSSDRYNEQFF.

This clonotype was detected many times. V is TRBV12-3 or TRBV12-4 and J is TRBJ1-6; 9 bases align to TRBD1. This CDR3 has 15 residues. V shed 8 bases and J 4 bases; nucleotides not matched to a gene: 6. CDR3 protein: CASGRDRVYNSPLHF. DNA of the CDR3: TGTGCCAGCGGCCGGGACAGGGTTTATAATTCACCCCTCCACTTT.

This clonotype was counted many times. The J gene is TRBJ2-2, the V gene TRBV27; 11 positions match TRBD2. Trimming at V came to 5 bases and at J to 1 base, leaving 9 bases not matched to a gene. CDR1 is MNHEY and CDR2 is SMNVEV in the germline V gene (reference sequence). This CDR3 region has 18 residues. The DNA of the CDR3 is TGTGCCAGCAGTCCCTTGGCTAGCGGGGGGCGGAACACCGGGGAGCTGTTTTTT. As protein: CASSPLASGGRNTGELFF.

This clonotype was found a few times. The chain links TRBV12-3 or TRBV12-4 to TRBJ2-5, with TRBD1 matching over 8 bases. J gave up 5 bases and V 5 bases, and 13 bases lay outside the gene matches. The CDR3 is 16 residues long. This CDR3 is CASSPPGQVDSETQYF. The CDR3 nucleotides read TGTGCCAGCAGTCCACCGGGACAGGTGGATTCGGAGACCCAGTACTTC.

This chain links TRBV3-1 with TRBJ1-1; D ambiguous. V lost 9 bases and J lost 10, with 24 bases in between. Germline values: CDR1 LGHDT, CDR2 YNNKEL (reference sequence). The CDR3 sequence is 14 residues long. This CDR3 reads CASRADQASEGAFF. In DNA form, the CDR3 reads TGTGCCAGTCGAGCCGATCAGGCCTCTGAGGGAGCTTTCTTT.

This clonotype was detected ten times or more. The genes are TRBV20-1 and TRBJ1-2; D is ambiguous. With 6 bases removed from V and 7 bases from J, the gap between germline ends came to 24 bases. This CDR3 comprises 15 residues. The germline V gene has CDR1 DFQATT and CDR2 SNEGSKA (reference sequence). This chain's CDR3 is CSAVQDEGNSGGYTF. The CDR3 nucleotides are TGCAGTGCCGTACAAGACGAGGGAAACAGCGGTGGCTACACCTTC.

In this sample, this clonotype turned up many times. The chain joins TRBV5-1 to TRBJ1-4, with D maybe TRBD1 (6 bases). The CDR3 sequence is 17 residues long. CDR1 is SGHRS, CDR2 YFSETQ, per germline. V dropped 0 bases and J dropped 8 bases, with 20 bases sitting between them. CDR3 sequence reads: CASSLDRGPARGEKLFF. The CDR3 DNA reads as TGCGCCAGCAGCTTGGACCGTGGACCGGCCAGGGGAGAAAAACTGTTTTTT. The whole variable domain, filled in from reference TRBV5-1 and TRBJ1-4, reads KAGVTQTPRYLIKTRGQQVTLSCSPISGHRSVSWYQQTPGQGLQFLFEYFSETQRNKGNFPGRFSGRQFSNSRSEMNVSTLELGDSALYLCASSLDRGPARGEKLFFGSGTQLSVL.

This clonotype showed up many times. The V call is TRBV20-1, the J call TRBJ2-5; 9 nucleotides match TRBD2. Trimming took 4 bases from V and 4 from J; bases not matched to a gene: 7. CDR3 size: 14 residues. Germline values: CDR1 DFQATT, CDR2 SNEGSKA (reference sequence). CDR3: CSAMGLASPETQYF. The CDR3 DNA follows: TGCAGTGCTATGGGACTAGCTTCCCCAGAGACCCAGTACTTC.

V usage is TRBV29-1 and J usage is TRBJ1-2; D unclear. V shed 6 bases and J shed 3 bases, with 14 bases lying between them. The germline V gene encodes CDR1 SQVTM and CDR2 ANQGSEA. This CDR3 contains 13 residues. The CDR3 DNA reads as TGCAGCGTGGTCCGGGCCGAAGACTATGGCTACACCTTC. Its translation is CSVVRAEDYGYTF.

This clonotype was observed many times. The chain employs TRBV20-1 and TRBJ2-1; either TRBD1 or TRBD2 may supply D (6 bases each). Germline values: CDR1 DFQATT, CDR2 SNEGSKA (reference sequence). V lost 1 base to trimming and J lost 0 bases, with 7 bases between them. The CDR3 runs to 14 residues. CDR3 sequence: CSARAGASYNEQFF. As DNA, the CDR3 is TGCAGTGCTAGAGCGGGGGCCTCCTACAATGAGCAGTTCTTC.

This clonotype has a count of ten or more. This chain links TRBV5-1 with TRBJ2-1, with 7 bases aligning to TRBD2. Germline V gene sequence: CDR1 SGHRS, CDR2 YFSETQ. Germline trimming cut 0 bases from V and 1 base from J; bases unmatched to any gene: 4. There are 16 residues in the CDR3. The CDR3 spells CASSLGQGLSYNEQFF. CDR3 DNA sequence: TGCGCCAGCAGCTTGGGGCAGGGACTATCCTACAATGAGCAGTTCTTC.

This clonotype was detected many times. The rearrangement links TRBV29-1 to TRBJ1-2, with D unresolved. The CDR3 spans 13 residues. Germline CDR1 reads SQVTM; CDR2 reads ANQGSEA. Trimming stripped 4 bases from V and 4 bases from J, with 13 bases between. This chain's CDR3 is CSVAPRRGYGYTF. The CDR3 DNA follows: TGCAGCGTTGCCCCCAGACGGGGCTATGGCTACACCTTC.

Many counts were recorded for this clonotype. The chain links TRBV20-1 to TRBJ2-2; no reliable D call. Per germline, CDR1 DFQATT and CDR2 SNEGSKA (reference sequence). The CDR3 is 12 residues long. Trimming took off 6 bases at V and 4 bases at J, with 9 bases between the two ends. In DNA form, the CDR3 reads TGCAGTGCCCCCTGGGTCACCGGGGAGCTGTTTTTT. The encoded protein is CSAPWVTGELFF.

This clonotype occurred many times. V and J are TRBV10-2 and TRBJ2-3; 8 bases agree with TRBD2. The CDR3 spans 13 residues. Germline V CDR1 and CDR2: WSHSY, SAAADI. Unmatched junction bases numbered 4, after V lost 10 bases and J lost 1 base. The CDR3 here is CATTGGGTDTQYF. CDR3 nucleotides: TGCGCCACCACGGGGGGGGGCACAGATACGCAGTATTTT.

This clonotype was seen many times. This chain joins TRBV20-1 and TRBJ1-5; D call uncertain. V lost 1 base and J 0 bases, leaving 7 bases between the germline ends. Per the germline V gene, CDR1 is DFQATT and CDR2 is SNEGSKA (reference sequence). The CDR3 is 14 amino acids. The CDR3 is CSARGHNSNQPQHF. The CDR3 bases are TGCAGTGCTAGAGGGCACAATAGCAATCAGCCCCAGCATTTT.

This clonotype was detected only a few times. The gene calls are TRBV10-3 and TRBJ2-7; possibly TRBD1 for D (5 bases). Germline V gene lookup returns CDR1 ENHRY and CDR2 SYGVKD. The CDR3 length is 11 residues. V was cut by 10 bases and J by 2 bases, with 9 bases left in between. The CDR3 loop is CASQGTYEQYF. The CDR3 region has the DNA TGTGCCAGCCAGGGAACCTACGAGCAGTACTTC.

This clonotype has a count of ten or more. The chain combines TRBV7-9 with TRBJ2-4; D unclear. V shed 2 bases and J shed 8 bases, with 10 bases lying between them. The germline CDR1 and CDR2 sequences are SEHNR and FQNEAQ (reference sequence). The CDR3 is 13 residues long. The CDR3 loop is CASSLKSGDIQYF. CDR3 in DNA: TGTGCCAGCAGCTTAAAATCCGGCGACATTCAGTACTTC.

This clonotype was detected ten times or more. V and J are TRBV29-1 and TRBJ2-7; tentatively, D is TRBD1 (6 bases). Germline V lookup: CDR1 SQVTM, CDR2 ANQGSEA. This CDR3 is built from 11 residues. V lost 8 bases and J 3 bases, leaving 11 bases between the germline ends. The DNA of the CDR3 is TGCAGCTACAGGGATTTCTACGAGCAGTACTTC. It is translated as CSYRDFYEQYF.

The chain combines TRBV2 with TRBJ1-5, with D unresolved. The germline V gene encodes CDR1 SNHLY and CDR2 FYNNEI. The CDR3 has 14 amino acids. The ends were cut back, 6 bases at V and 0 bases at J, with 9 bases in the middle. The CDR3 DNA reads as TGTGCCAGCAGGGCCGGACTTAGCAATCAGCCCCAGCATTTT. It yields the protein CASRAGLSNQPQHF.

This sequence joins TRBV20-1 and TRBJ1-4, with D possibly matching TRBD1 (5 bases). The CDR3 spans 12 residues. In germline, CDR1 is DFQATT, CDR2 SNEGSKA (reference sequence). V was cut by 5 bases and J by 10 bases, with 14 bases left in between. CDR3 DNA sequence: TGCAGTGCTGGGGCTCAATCGGGAAAACTGTTTTTT. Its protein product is CSAGAQSGKLFF.

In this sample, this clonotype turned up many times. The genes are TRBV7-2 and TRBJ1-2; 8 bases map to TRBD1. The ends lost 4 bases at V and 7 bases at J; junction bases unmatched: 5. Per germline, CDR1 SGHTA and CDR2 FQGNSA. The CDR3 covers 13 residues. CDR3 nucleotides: TGTGCCAGCAGCTATCAGGGGGCGGGTGGCTACACCTTC. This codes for CASSYQGAGGYTF.

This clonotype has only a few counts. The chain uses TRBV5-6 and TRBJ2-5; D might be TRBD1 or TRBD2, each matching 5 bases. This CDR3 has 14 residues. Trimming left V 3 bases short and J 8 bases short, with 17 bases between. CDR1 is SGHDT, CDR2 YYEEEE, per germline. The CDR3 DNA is TGTGCCAGCAGCTCTCGAGGGGCCCAAGGAACCCAGTACTTC. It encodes CASSSRGAQGTQYF.

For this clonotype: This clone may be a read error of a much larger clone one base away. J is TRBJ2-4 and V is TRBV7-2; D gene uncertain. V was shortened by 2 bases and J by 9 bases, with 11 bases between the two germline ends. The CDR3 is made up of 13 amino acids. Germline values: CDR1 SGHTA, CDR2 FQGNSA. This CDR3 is CASSLSGDPIQYF. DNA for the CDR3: TGTGCCAGCAGCTTATCAGGAGACCCCATTCAGTACTTC.

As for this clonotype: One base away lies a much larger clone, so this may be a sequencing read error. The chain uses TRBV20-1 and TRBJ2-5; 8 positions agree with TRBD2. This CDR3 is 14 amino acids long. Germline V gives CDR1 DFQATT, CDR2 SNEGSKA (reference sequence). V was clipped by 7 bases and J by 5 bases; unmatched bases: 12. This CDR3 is CSVYPGLVRETQYF. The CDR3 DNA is TGCAGTGTTTACCCGGGACTAGTACGGGAGACCCAGTACTTC.